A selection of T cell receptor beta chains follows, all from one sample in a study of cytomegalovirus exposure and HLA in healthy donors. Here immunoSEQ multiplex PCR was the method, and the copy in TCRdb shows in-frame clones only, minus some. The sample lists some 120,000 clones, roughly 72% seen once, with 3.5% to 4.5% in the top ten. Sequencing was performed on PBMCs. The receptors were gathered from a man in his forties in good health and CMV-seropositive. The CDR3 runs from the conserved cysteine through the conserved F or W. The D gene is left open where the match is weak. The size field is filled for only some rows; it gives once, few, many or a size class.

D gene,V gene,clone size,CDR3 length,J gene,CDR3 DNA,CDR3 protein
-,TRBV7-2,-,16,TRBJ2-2,TGTGCCAGCAGCTTAGTCCCAGGGTGGTTGACCGGGGAGCTGTTTTTT,CASSLVPGWLTGELFF
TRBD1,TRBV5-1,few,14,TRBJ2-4,TGCGCCAGCAGCCCCGGAACAGGGGAGAACATTCAGTACTTC,CASSPGTGENIQYF
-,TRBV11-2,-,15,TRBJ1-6,TGTGCCAGCAGCTGGGGCGGAGCCCTGGGGTCACCCCTCCACTTT,CASSWGGALGSPLHF
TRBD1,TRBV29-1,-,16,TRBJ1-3,TGCAGCGTTGAATGGGGACAGGGTCCCTCTGGAAACACCATATATTTT,CSVEWGQGPSGNTIYF
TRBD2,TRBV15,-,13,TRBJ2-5,TGTGCCACCAGCAGAGATCCCGTGCGGGAGCAGTACTTC,CATSRDPVREQYF
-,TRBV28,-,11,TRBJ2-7,TGTGCCGCCAAGGGGGGGCGCGAGCAGTACTTC,CAAKGGREQYF
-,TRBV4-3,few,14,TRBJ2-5,TGCGCCAGCAGCCAAGATTTAGGGGATTGGACCCAGTACTTC,CASSQDLGDWTQYF
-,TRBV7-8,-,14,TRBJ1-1,TGTGCCAGCAGCTTACAGTGGAGGAACACTGAAGCTTTCTTT,CASSLQWRNTEAFF
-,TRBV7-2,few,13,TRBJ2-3,TGTGCCAGCAGCGATAGTCGCGAAGATACGCAGTATTTT,CASSDSREDTQYF
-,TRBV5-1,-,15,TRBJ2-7,TGCGCCAGCAGCCCTGGAAGGGACACCTATTACGAGCAGTACTTC,CASSPGRDTYYEQYF
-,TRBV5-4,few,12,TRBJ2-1,TGTGCCAGCAGCTCAGGGGCCAATGAGCAGTTCTTC,CASSSGANEQFF
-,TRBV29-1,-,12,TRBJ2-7,TGCAGCGTAGGCAGGGACTCCTACGAGCAGTACTTC,CSVGRDSYEQYF
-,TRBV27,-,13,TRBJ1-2,TGTGCCAGCCGGTCCGGGACACTTGACGGCTACACCTTC,CASRSGTLDGYTF
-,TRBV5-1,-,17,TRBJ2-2,TGCGCCAGCAGCCCAAACTCACCCATAAAGAACACCGGGGAGCTGTTTTTT,CASSPNSPIKNTGELFF
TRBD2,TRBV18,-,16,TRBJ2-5,TGTGCCAGCTCACGGACTAGCGGGGGGCCCCAAGAGACCCAGTACTTC,CASSRTSGGPQETQYF